Listed here is a single TCR beta chain. Its matching antigen is unknown. PCR was performed using 60 Vbeta and 13 Jbeta primers. Data came from immunoSEQ multiplex PCR; TCRdb stores just in-frame clones and leaves some out. The sample table includes about 32,000 clones. CDR1 is MDHEN and CDR2 is SYDVKM in the germline V gene. The CDR3 has 13 amino acids. The V and J ends lost 8 bases and 5 bases, in that order; junction bases with no gene match: 6. These data belong to a study of cytomegalovirus exposure and HLA in healthy donors. Study observations and caveats: Analysis performed later showed TCR beta chains linked to HLA being more clonally expanded than equally common others.

The sample was PBMCs. V and J are TRBV28 and TRBJ1-5; 7 nucleotides agree with TRBD1. The sequence was obtained from a female donor in good health and CMV-seronegative. CDR3 sequence: CASQIQGYQPQHF. Here the CDR3 DNA reads TGTGCCAGCCAAATACAGGGGTATCAGCCCCAGCATTTT. Full variable domain (missing parts from reference TRBV28 and TRBJ1-5): DVKVTQSSRYLVKRTGEKVFLECVQDMDHENMFWYRQDPGLGLRLIYFSYDVKMKEKGDIPEGYSVSREKKERFSLILESASTNQTSMYLCASQIQGYQPQHFGDGTRLSIL.